The 27 T cell receptor beta chains in this list originate from one sample, sequenced in a study of monozygotic twins with inflammatory bowel disease. TCRdb re-called the 5' RACE reads and gives one entry per CDR3 protein, without DNA. The sample shows roughly 160,000 distinct CDR3 sequences, and around 7.2% sits with its ten largest clones. The specimen sequenced was blood. The receptors stem from a human donor with ulcerative colitis or Crohn's disease, or a healthy co-twin of an affected twin (not recorded which).

This chain connects TRBV20-1 to TRBJ2-7; TCRdb selects TRBD1, and the lack of DNA leaves this call unchecked. Germline CDR1 reads DFQATT; CDR2 reads SNEGSKA (reference sequence). The CDR3 loop spans 14 amino acids. The CDR3 sequence is CSAALGTGVYEQYF.

V is TRBV7-9 and J is TRBJ2-3. This CDR3 spans 12 amino acids. Germline V gene sequence: CDR1 SEHNR, CDR2 FQNEAQ (reference sequence). CDR3 sequence: CASSLRPDTQYF.

Here the CDR3 reads CASSSPGTNNEQFF. The gene calls are TRBV6-5 and TRBJ2-1; the TCRdb D gene call, TRBD1, has no DNA to confirm it. This CDR3 region has 14 residues. CDR1 and CDR2 (germline): MNHEY, SVGAGI.

This chain connects TRBV7-9 to TRBJ1-2; checking the TCRdb D call of TRBD1 is not possible without DNA. CDR1 and CDR2 (germline): SEHNR, FQNEAQ (reference sequence). The CDR3 loop spans 21 amino acids. The CDR3 reads CASSGAAGQGNAWRPNYGYTF. Combining the CDR3 with reference TRBV7-9 and TRBJ1-2 gives the whole variable domain DTGVSQNPRHKITKRGQNVTFRCDPISEHNRLYWYRQTLGQGPEFLTYFQNEAQLEKSRLLSDRFSAERPKGSFSTLEIQRTEQGDSAMYLCASSGAAGQGNAWRPNYGYTFGSGTRLTVV.

The V gene is TRBV5-5, the J gene TRBJ1-2. From germline, CDR1 is SGHKS and CDR2 YYEKEE (reference sequence). This CDR3 is 14 amino acids long. The CDR3 region is CASTLGGSFYGYTF.

This chain joins TRBV30 and TRBJ2-7; TCRdb gives TRBD2 as the D gene, but with no DNA this cannot be confirmed. The CDR3 loop spans 11 amino acids. Germline loops: CDR1 GTSNPN, CDR2 SVGIG (reference sequence). The CDR3 is CAWKGDYEQYF.

This chain links TRBV10-2 with TRBJ2-5; TCRdb's D call, TRBD1, is unchecked because there is no DNA. CDR3 length: 16 amino acids. Germline V gives CDR1 WSHSY, CDR2 SAAADI. Here the CDR3 reads CSSGTFPQSKSETQYF.

The rearrangement uses TRBV7-2 and TRBJ2-7. CDR1 and CDR2 (germline): SGHTA, FQGNSA. This CDR3 is built from 14 residues. Here the CDR3 reads CASSLEVGPYEQYF.

The chain has TRBV5-1 and TRBJ1-6; TCRdb gives TRBD1 as the D gene, but with no DNA this cannot be confirmed. This CDR3 is 14 amino acids long. Germline V gene lookup returns CDR1 SGHRS and CDR2 YFSETQ. This CDR3 is CASREGQGNSPLHF.

The V call is TRBV7-2, the J call TRBJ1-1. The CDR3 is 14 amino acids. The V gene's germline CDR1 is SGHTA and CDR2 FQGNSA. CDR3 amino acids: CASSFTRKNTEAFF. Based on the CDR3 plus reference TRBV7-2 and TRBJ1-1, the full variable domain is GAGVSQSPSNKVTEKGKDVELRCDPISGHTALYWYRQSLGQGLEFLIYFQGNSAPDKSGLPSDRFSAERTGGSVSTLTIQRTQQEDSAVYLCASSFTRKNTEAFFGQGTRLTVV.

This chain joins TRBV27 and TRBJ1-1. This CDR3 is 14 amino acids long. Germline lookup yields CDR1 MNHEY and CDR2 SMNVEV (reference sequence). The CDR3: CASSLFRSNTEAFF.

The chain recombines TRBV6-1 with TRBJ2-3; absent DNA, TCRdb's TRBD2 call cannot be checked. CDR1 and CDR2 from the germline V gene are MNHNS and SASEGT. The CDR3 is made up of 16 amino acids. The CDR3 here is CASSEASSGNTDTQYF.

The genes are TRBV6-6 and TRBJ1-1. Germline V gene sequence: CDR1 MNHNY, CDR2 SVGAGI (reference sequence). CDR3 size: 13 residues. CDR3 in amino acids: CASSYSVDTEAFF.

This chain uses TRBV20-1 with TRBJ2-1; TCRdb proposes TRBD2, but this gene call is untestable without DNA. Germline values: CDR1 DFQATT, CDR2 SNEGSKA (reference sequence). The length of the CDR3 is 15 residues. This CDR3 is CSARGAEPFYNEQFF.

The rearrangement links TRBV6-2 or TRBV6-3 to TRBJ2-2; as DNA is missing, the TRBD2 call by TCRdb cannot be tested. The CDR3 is made up of 17 amino acids. From germline, CDR1 is MNHEY and CDR2 SVGEGT. The CDR3 protein is CASSSKTSGRANGELFF.

This chain joins TRBV20-1 and TRBJ1-1. Germline CDR1 and CDR2: DFQATT and SNEGSKA (reference sequence). This CDR3 comprises 12 residues. CDR3 region: CSALLGNTEAFF.

The rearrangement links TRBV29-1 to TRBJ2-5. Germline V lookup: CDR1 SQVTM, CDR2 ANQGSEA. This CDR3 has 12 amino acids. The CDR3 loop is CSVRGYQETQYF.

The V call is TRBV7-2, the J call TRBJ2-2. This CDR3 region has 14 residues. Germline CDR1 reads SGHTA; CDR2 reads FQGNSA. The CDR3 here is CASSLEISTGELFF.

The gene calls are TRBV4-1 and TRBJ2-1. This CDR3 is 14 amino acids long. The germline gives CDR1 MGHRA, CDR2 YSYEKL. The CDR3 is CASSKIGIYNEQFF.

The genes are TRBV29-1 and TRBJ2-2; lacking DNA, the TRBD1 call made by TCRdb goes unchecked. CDR3 length equals 13 residues. The germline CDR1 and CDR2 sequences are SQVTM and ANQGSEA. CDR3 residues: CSVNIQGAGELFF.

The rearrangement joins TRBV20-1 to TRBJ2-7. The CDR3 has 12 residues. Germline CDR1 and CDR2: DFQATT and SNEGSKA (reference sequence). This chain's CDR3 is CSARVPGDEQYF.

CDR3 sequence reads: CASSTNSGTHNEQFF. This rearrangement joins TRBV10-3 to TRBJ2-1; TCRdb indicates TRBD2, and absent DNA this call remains unverified. From germline, CDR1 is ENHRY and CDR2 SYGVKD. The CDR3 totals 15 residues.

This chain uses TRBV5-6 with TRBJ2-7; there is no DNA to check the TCRdb D call of TRBD1. The CDR3 spans 13 residues. In germline, CDR1 is SGHDT, CDR2 YYEEEE. CDR3 sequence reads: CASSLPGRNEQYF.

The chain recombines TRBV24-1 with TRBJ2-1. The CDR3 is 18 residues long. Per germline, CDR1 KGHDR and CDR2 SFDVKD. Here the CDR3 reads CATSATVGGREIYNEQFF.

The chain combines TRBV20-1 with TRBJ2-3; TCRdb picks TRBD1, but there is no DNA to check that call. CDR3 length equals 16 residues. Germline CDR1 DFQATT, CDR2 SNEGSKA (reference sequence). CDR3 protein: CSATQDGFGLTDTQYF.

The rearrangement uses TRBV29-1 and TRBJ2-3; TCRdb proposes TRBD2, but this gene call is untestable without DNA. The CDR3 sequence is 14 residues long. From germline, CDR1 is SQVTM and CDR2 ANQGSEA. CDR3 residues: CSVATSGRGDTQYF.

The chain couples TRBV5-1 to TRBJ1-2. CDR1 and CDR2 from the germline V gene are SGHRS and YFSETQ. This CDR3 comprises 17 residues. The CDR3 spells CASSSGDRSRVNYGYTF.